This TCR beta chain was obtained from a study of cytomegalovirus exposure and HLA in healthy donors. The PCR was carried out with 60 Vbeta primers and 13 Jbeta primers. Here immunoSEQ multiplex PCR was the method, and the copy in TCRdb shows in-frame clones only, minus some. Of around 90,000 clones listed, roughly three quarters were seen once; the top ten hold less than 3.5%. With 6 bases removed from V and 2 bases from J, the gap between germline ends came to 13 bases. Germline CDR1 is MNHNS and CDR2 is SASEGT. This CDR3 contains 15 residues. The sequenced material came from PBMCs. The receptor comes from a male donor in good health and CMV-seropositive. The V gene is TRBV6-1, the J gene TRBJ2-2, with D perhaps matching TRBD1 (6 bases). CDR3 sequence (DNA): TGTGCCAGCAGCCCCGGGACATTTAACACCGGGGAGCTGTTTTTT. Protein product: CASSPGTFNTGELFF.